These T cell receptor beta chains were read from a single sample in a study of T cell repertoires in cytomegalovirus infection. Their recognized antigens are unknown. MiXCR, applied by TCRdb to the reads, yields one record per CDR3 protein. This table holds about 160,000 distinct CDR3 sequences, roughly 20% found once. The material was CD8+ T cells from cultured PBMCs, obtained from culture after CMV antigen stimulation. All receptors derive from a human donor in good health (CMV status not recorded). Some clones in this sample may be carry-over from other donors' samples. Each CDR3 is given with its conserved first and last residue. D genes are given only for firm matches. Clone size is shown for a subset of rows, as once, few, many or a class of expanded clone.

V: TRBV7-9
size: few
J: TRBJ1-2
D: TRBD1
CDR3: CASRTGAEGYTF
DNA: TGTGCCAGCAGGACAGGGGCGGAGGGCTACACCTTC

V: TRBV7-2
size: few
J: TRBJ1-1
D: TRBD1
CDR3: CASSRHRGPNTEAFF
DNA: TGTGCCAGCAGCCGCCACAGGGGGCCGAACACTGAAGCTTTCTTT

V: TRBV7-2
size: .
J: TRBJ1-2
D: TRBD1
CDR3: CASSPDGTGVAQGYTF
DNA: TGTGCCAGCAGCCCTGACGGGACAGGGGTTGCTCAGGGCTACACCTTC

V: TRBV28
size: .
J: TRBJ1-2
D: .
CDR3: CASSSLGWGLNYGYTF
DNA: TGTGCCAGCAGTTCTCTAGGTTGGGGGTTGAACTATGGCTACACCTTC

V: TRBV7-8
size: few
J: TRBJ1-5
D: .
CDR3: CASSLADYSNQPQHF
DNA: TGTGCCAGCAGCTTAGCGGACTATAGCAATCAGCCCCAGCATTTT

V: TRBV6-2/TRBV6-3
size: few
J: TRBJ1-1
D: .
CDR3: CASRGGMNTEAFF
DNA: TGTGCCAGCAGAGGCGGCATGAACACTGAAGCTTTCTTT

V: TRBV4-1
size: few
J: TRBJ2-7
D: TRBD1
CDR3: CASSQDQQGASYEQYF
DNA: TGCGCCAGCAGCCAAGATCAGCAGGGGGCCTCCTACGAGCAGTACTTC

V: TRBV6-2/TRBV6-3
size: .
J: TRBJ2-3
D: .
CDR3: CATTGARTDTQYF
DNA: TGTGCCACCACGGGGGCTCGCACAGATACGCAGTATTTT

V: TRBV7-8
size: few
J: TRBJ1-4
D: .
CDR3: CASSLTGGGSNEKLFF
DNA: TGTGCCAGCAGCTTAACCGGAGGGGGATCTAATGAAAAACTGTTTTTT

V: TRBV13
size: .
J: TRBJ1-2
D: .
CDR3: CASSLDLPGWYGYTF
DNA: TGTGCCAGCAGCTTAGATCTCCCGGGCTGGTATGGCTACACCTTC

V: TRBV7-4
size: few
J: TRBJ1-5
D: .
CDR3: CASSPIVRRVRNQPQHF
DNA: TGTGCCAGCAGCCCAATCGTTCGCAGGGTTCGGAATCAGCCCCAGCATTTT

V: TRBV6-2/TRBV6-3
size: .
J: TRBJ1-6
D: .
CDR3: CASSYASGWGSPLHF
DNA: TGTGCCAGCAGTTACGCGTCAGGCTGGGGTTCACCCCTCCACTTT

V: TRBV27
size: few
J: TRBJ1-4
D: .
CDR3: CASSSFRAREKLFF
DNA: TGTGCCAGCAGTTCCTTCAGGGCCAGGGAAAAACTGTTTTTT

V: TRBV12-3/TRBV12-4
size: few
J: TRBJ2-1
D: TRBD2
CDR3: CASSQAGTSSNEQFF
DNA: TGTGCCAGCAGTCAAGCCGGGACTAGCTCCAATGAGCAGTTCTTC

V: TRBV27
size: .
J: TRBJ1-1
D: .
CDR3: CASSPSQVGGTEAFF
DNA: TGTGCCAGCAGCCCCTCACAGGTCGGGGGCACTGAAGCTTTCTTT

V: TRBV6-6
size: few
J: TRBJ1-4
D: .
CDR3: CASRIGTINEKLFF
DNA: TGTGCCAGCAGGATCGGGACGATTAATGAAAAACTGTTTTTT

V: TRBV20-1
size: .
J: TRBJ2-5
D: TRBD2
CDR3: CSARGETSAQETQYF
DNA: TGCAGTGCTAGAGGCGAGACTAGCGCACAAGAGACCCAGTACTTC

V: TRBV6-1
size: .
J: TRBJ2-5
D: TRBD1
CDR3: CASRRQGAEETQYF
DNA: TGTGCCAGCCGAAGGCAGGGGGCTGAAGAGACCCAGTACTTC

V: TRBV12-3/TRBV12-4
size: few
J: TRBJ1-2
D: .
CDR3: CASKDVPLVNYGYTF
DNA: TGTGCCAGCAAGGATGTCCCTCTTGTTAACTATGGCTACACCTTC

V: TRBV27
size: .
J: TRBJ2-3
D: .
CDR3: CASSLSSGALVGDTQYF
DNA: TGTGCCAGCAGTTTATCGTCGGGGGCCCTGGTTGGAGATACGCAGTATTTT

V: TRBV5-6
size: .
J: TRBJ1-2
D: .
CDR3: CASSSDHETLANYGYTF
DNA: TGTGCCAGCAGCAGTGATCACGAGACTCTCGCTAACTATGGCTACACCTTC

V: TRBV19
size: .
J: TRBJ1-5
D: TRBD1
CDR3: CASSPPGQVDQPQHF
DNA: TGTGCCAGTAGTCCGCCGGGACAGGTGGATCAGCCCCAGCATTTT

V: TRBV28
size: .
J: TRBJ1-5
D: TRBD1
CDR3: CASNTGGNRYNQPQHF
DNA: TGTGCCAGCAACACAGGGGGCAATCGGTACAATCAGCCCCAGCATTTT

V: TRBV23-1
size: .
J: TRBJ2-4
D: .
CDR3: CASSILRELAKNIQYF
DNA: TGCGCCAGCAGTATTTTAAGGGAACTAGCCAAAAACATTCAGTACTTC

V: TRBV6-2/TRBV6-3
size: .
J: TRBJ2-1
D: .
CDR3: CASSHLWRGRFNEQFF
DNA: TGTGCCAGCAGCCACCTATGGCGGGGCCGATTTAATGAGCAGTTCTTC

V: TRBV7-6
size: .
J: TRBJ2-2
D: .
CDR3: CASSLKDKNTGELFF
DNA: TGTGCCAGCAGCTTAAAGGATAAAAACACCGGGGAGCTGTTTTTT

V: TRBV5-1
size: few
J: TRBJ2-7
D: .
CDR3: CASSLGTGFSYEQYF
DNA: TGCGCCAGCAGTTTAGGAACAGGGTTCTCCTACGAGCAGTACTTC

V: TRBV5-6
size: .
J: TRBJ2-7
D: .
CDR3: CASSLGDTYEQYF
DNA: TGTGCCAGCAGCTTGGGAGACACCTACGAGCAGTACTTC

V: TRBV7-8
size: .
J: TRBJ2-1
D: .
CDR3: CASSPGTIERDGEQFF
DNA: TGTGCCAGCAGCCCCGGGACAATCGAGCGTGATGGTGAGCAGTTCTTC

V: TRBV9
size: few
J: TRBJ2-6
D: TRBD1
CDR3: CASSVSDRGSSGANVLTF
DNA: TGTGCCAGCAGCGTGTCGGACAGGGGCAGCTCTGGGGCCAACGTCCTGACTTTC